This T cell receptor beta chain was obtained from a study of blood T cells in healthy people across ages. Overall study results and limits: CMV status of donors was unknown, possibly confounding expanded clonotype changes. Getting older went along with TCR beta diversity per million T cells dropping roughly linearly. Naive CD4+ cell counts and diversity both ran higher in long-lived than in aged donors.

CDR3 length: 17 residues. Germline values: CDR1 LGHDT, CDR2 YNNKEL (reference sequence). V dropped 3 bases and J dropped 4; count of bases not matched to a gene: 9. A second about 6 to 12 cycle PCR used barcoded and J-beta primers. All cDNA molecules were each tagged by a template-switch adaptor with 12 random nucleotides. One entry per CDR3 protein, called by TCRdb with MiXCR from the 5' RACE reads. The sample yields hundreds of thousands of distinct CDR3 sequences, about 43% seen once. This clonotype appeared a few times. Its antigen is still unknown. The chain employs TRBV3-1 and TRBJ1-5, with 10 bases that match TRBD1. The sequencing sample was made of blood. The sequence came from a man at least 80 years old in good health. The CDR3 nucleotides are TGTGCCAGCAGCCAGGGGGTAGGGGACAGGGGTAATCAGCCCCAGCATTTT. Amino acid sequence: CASSQGVGDRGNQPQHF.